These 13 T cell receptor beta chains were sequenced from one sample in a study of OX40 agonist ivuxolimab in advanced cancers. Data came from immunoSEQ multiplex PCR; TCRdb stores just in-frame clones and leaves some out. The sample has some 50,000 clones; approximately 90% are singletons. The specimen was CD4+ or CD8+ T cells sorted from blood, collected in a trial of the OX40 agonist ivuxolimab. The receptors shown here come from an adult with an advanced solid tumor such as melanoma, head and neck, liver or kidney cancer.

This chain uses TRBV19 with TRBJ1-1; TRBD1 might be the D (5 bases). V dropped 5 bases and J dropped 0 bases, with 16 bases sitting between them. Germline-derived CDR1 and CDR2 are LNHDA and SQIVND (reference sequence). The CDR3 is 16 residues long. The CDR3 here is CASSPPRTMMNTEAFF. CDR3 in DNA: TGTGCCAGTAGTCCCCCGAGGACAATGATGAACACTGAAGCTTTCTTT.

This clone was observed a single time. V is TRBV4-1 and J is TRBJ1-1; the D is unclear. The CDR3 covers 14 residues. Trimming took off 2 bases at V and 7 bases at J, with 14 bases between the two ends. Germline lookup yields CDR1 MGHRA and CDR2 YSYEKL. The CDR3 loop is CASSQPFDGYEAFF. DNA of the CDR3: TGCGCCAGCAGCCAACCCTTTGACGGGTATGAAGCTTTCTTT.

The CDR3 DNA reads TGTGCCAGCAGCTTAGGGTTAGCGGGCGAGAATGAGCAGTTCTTC. Protein: CASSLGLAGENEQFF. The chain joins TRBV11-2 to TRBJ2-1; TRBD2 aligns across 7 bases. The germline V gene has CDR1 SGHAT and CDR2 FQNNGV. The CDR3 is 15 residues long. V lost 1 base, J lost 7 bases, and 7 bases stayed unmatched.

The genes are TRBV7-3 and TRBJ2-1, with 10 bases that match TRBD2. The trim removed 3 bases at V and 5 bases at J, leaving 7 bases unmatched. The CDR3 extends over 16 amino acids. Germline V gives CDR1 SGHTA, CDR2 FQGTGA. The CDR3 sequence: CASSFSTSGTDNEQFF. As DNA, the CDR3 is TGTGCCAGCAGCTTTAGTACTAGCGGGACCGACAATGAGCAGTTCTTC. Combining the CDR3 with reference TRBV7-3 and TRBJ2-1 gives the whole variable domain GAGVSQTPSNKVTEKGKYVELRCDPISGHTALYWYRQSLGQGPEFLIYFQGTGAADDSGLPNDRFFAVRPEGSVSTLKIQRTERGDSAVYLCASSFSTSGTDNEQFFGPGTRLTVL.

This rearrangement joins TRBV1 to TRBJ2-1; TRBD1 is taken as the D call from the table, unchecked against the DNA. TRBV1 is designated a pseudogene. The CDR3 runs 19 residues. CDR3 in amino acids: CTSSQDPLAERQGRDEQFF. Here the CDR3 DNA reads TGCACCAGCAGCCAAGATCCTCTTGCGGAGAGACAGGGTAGAGATGAGCAGTTCTTC.

This rearrangement joins TRBV6-6 to TRBJ1-5; TRBD1 matches 8 bases. Germline V gene lookup returns CDR1 MNHNY and CDR2 SVGAGI (reference sequence). V lost 2 bases, J lost 3 bases, and 6 bases stayed unmatched. The CDR3 length is 16 residues. CDR3 loop: CASSYPAGGSNQPQHF. The CDR3 nucleotides read TGTGCCAGCAGTTACCCTGCAGGGGGCTCCAATCAGCCCCAGCATTTT.

The chain is built from TRBV30 and TRBJ1-2; 7 nucleotides align to TRBD1. CDR1 and CDR2 from the germline V gene are GTSNPN and SVGIG (reference sequence). The CDR3 is made up of 12 amino acids. With V trimmed by 5 bases and J by 0 bases, 0 bases remained unmatched. CDR3 nucleotide sequence: TGTGCCTGGGGGACAGCTAACTATGGCTACACCTTC. Translation: CAWGTANYGYTF.

The genes are TRBV19 and TRBJ2-4; D is possibly TRBD2 (5 bases). Trimming removed 5 bases from V and 4 bases from J, with 12 bases in between. The CDR3 length is 14 residues. The germline CDR1 and CDR2 sequences are LNHDA and SQIVND (reference sequence). CDR3 coding DNA: TGTGCCAGTAGTTTCCCGGGAATGAAAAACATTCAGTACTTC. Translating gives CASSFPGMKNIQYF.

V gene TRBV6-1 combines with J gene TRBJ2-5; TRBD2 might be the D (6 bases). The V gene's germline CDR1 is MNHNS and CDR2 SASEGT. V lost 0 bases to trimming and J lost 0 bases, with 8 bases between them. The CDR3 totals 15 residues. CDR3: CASSEAGRYQETQYF. The CDR3 nucleotides read TGTGCCAGCAGTGAAGCTGGGAGGTACCAAGAGACCCAGTACTTC.

The V call is TRBV28, the J call TRBJ1-2; D is possibly TRBD1 (5 bases). Trimming stripped 3 bases from V and 4 bases from J, with 9 bases between. Germline lookup yields CDR1 MDHEN and CDR2 SYDVKM. The CDR3 sequence is 13 residues long. CDR3 sequence: CASSLRGVYGYTF. The CDR3, as DNA: TGTGCCAGCAGTTTGAGGGGTGTCTATGGCTACACCTTC.

The CDR3 region has the DNA TGTGCCAGCAGCCAAGTCCCTAGCCGGGGGTACGAGCAGTACTTC. Amino acid sequence: CASSQVPSRGYEQYF. The V call is TRBV14, the J call TRBJ2-7, with D possibly TRBD2 on 6 matching bases. The CDR3 covers 15 residues. CDR1 is SGHDN and CDR2 is FVKESK in the germline V gene. Trimming pared 1 base from V and 4 bases from J, leaving 14 bases between.

The chain employs TRBV15 and TRBJ1-2, with D tentatively TRBD1 (6 bases). CDR1 is LNHNV and CDR2 is YYDKDF in the germline V gene (reference sequence). The germline V and J ends were trimmed by 0 bases and 4 bases, with 18 bases remaining between them. This CDR3 region has 17 residues. CDR3 in amino acids: CATSRDRAGEFAYGYTF. CDR3 coding DNA: TGTGCCACCAGCAGAGATAGGGCAGGGGAATTTGCCTATGGCTACACCTTC.

This clone was recorded once. V is TRBV13 and J is TRBJ1-3, with D tentatively TRBD1 (6 bases). The germline V gene has CDR1 PRHDT and CDR2 FYEKMQ (reference sequence). This CDR3 has 15 residues. Trimming left V 5 bases short and J 2 bases short, with 13 bases between. The CDR3 bases are TGTGCCAGCAGCCCAGGGACAAGCACTGGAAACACCATATATTTT. Protein: CASSPGTSTGNTIYF.